Following are 18 T cell receptor beta chains from one sample sequenced in a study of T cells in localized non-small cell lung cancer. Only in-frame clones appear in the TCRdb table, and some are missing; sequencing was by immunoSEQ multiplex PCR. Altogether some 50,000 clones are present, around 86% being singletons, with the ten largest covering more than 15%. The source material was peripheral blood mononuclear cells, sampled before any cancer treatment. The source is a man aged 40 to 69 with stage III lung adenocarcinoma.

The genes are TRBV7-6 and TRBJ2-3; D might be TRBD2 (5 bases). Looked up from germline, CDR1 is SGHVS and CDR2 is FNYEAQ. The CDR3 spans 16 residues. The V end lost 5 bases, the J end lost 0 bases, and 15 bases lay between the germline ends. DNA of the CDR3: TGTGCCAGCAGCCCGGGTAGCGCGCGAAGCACAGATACGCAGTATTTT. Amino acids: CASSPGSARSTDTQYF.

The genes are TRBV15 and TRBJ1-5, with D maybe TRBD1 (6 bases). Trimming stripped 6 bases from V and 0 bases from J, with 15 bases between. The germline V gene encodes CDR1 LNHNV and CDR2 YYDKDF (reference sequence). CDR3 length equals 16 residues. Here the CDR3 DNA reads TGTGCCACCAGGGACAGAAGAATTTATAGCAATCAGCCCCAGCATTTT. Residues: CATRDRRIYSNQPQHF.

The DNA for the CDR3 is TGTGCCACCCGGGTCTCTGAAACCGGTAGCAATCAGCCCCAGCATTTT. Translated, it gives CATRVSETGSNQPQHF. This chain uses TRBV19 with TRBJ1-5; D call uncertain. CDR1 and CDR2 from the germline V gene are LNHDA and SQIVND (reference sequence). The CDR3 contains 16 residues. V was clipped by 10 bases and J by 0 bases, with 19 bases between them. Variable domain in full (rest from reference TRBV19 and TRBJ1-5): DGGITQSPKYLFRKEGQNVTLSCEQNLNHDAMYWYRQDPGQGLRLIYYSQIVNDFQKGDIAEGYSVSREKKESFPLTVTSAQKNPTAFYLCATRVSETGSNQPQHFGDGTRLSIL.

The chain uses TRBV19 and TRBJ1-5, with TRBD1 as a possible D gene (6 bases). Germline V lookup: CDR1 LNHDA, CDR2 SQIVND (reference sequence). The CDR3 loop spans 15 amino acids. V gave up 5 bases and J gave up 3 bases, with 14 bases separating them. The CDR3 protein is CASSPMTGINQPQHF. CDR3 sequence (DNA): TGTGCCAGTAGTCCCATGACAGGCATCAATCAGCCCCAGCATTTT.

This clone has a handful of counts. This sequence joins TRBV27 and TRBJ2-1, with 14 bases that match TRBD2. V was pared by 5 bases and J by 14 bases, with 11 bases of the junction left unmatched. The CDR3 contains 15 residues. CDR1 MNHEY and CDR2 SMNVEV come from the germline V gene (reference sequence). The CDR3 sequence: CASSPPEGLAGEEFF. The CDR3 nucleotides read TGTGCCAGCAGTCCTCCGGAGGGACTAGCGGGGGAAGAGTTCTTC.

J is TRBJ1-2 and V is TRBV11-2; the D is unclear. Germline CDR1 SGHAT, CDR2 FQNNGV. V was clipped by 1 base and J by 0 bases, with 9 bases between them. The CDR3 spans 15 residues. The CDR3 spells CASSLGRAANYGYTF. The CDR3 DNA reads TGTGCCAGCAGCTTAGGCAGAGCCGCTAACTATGGCTACACCTTC.

The table lists this clone with a count of one. This rearrangement joins TRBV25-1 to TRBJ2-2, with 7 bases matching TRBD1. CDR3 length: 15 residues. Germline CDR1 MGHDK, CDR2 SYGVNS. V lost 6 bases, J lost 7 bases, and 11 bases stayed unmatched. The CDR3: CASSARQGMGGELFF. In DNA form, the CDR3 reads TGTGCCAGCAGCGCCCGACAGGGAATGGGCGGGGAGCTGTTTTTT. Filled out from reference TRBV25-1 and TRBJ2-2, the complete variable domain reads EADIYQTPRYLVIGTGKKITLECSQTMGHDKMYWYQQDPGMELHLIHYSYGVNSTEKGDLSSESTVSRIRTEHFPLTLESARPSHTSQYLCASSARQGMGGELFFGEGSRLTVL.

The chain uses TRBV9 and TRBJ2-2; 8 bases are a match to TRBD2. From germline, CDR1 is SGDLS and CDR2 YYNGEE. With 0 bases clipped from V and 4 bases from J, the junction kept 8 bases outside the gene matches. The CDR3 is 17 amino acids. The CDR3 bases are TGTGCCAGCAGCGTAGAACGGCGGGGGGCCTCCACCGGGGAGCTGTTTTTT. It codes for CASSVERRGASTGELFF.

The chain is built from TRBV10-3 and TRBJ1-2; D gene ambiguous. The CDR3 covers 15 residues. CDR1 ENHRY and CDR2 SYGVKD come from the germline V gene. V was cut by 2 bases and J by 0 bases, with 10 bases left in between. The CDR3 sequence is CAISEEARANYGYTF. CDR3 bases: TGTGCCATCAGTGAGGAGGCGCGAGCTAACTATGGCTACACCTTC.

The chain uses TRBV9 and TRBJ2-1; 9 bases fit TRBD2. V shed 4 bases and J 5 bases; nucleotides not matched to a gene: 13. This CDR3 region has 17 residues. Germline V gene sequence: CDR1 SGDLS, CDR2 YYNGEE. CDR3: CASSPTLGAGGHNEQFF. The CDR3 coding sequence is TGTGCCAGCAGCCCAACCTTGGGGGCGGGGGGGCACAATGAGCAGTTCTTC. Combining the CDR3 with reference TRBV9 and TRBJ2-1 gives the whole variable domain DSGVTQTPKHLITATGQRVTLRCSPRSGDLSVYWYQQSLDQGLQFLIQYYNGEERAKGNILERFSAQQFPDLHSELNLSSLELGDSALYFCASSPTLGAGGHNEQFFGPGTRLTVL.

The V call is TRBV27, the J call TRBJ2-3; D possibly uses TRBD1 or TRBD2 (6 bases each). This CDR3 spans 14 amino acids. The V end was cut by 7 bases, the J end by 2 bases, with 13 bases between. Germline loops: CDR1 MNHEY, CDR2 SMNVEV (reference sequence). In nucleotides, the CDR3 is TGTGCCAGCAATCCCTGGGGGGCCACAGATACGCAGTATTTT. This encodes CASNPWGATDTQYF.

J is TRBJ2-3 and V is TRBV27; the D gene is possibly TRBD1 (5 bases). The germline CDR1 and CDR2 sequences are MNHEY and SMNVEV (reference sequence). CDR3 length equals 13 residues. V shed 4 bases and J shed 7 bases, with 12 bases lying between them. The CDR3 DNA follows: TGTGCCAGCAGTTCCGGCGCAGGGAATACGCAGTATTTT. Protein product: CASSSGAGNTQYF.

The rearrangement joins TRBV4-1 to TRBJ2-6; 9 bases are a match to TRBD1. V shed 4 bases, J shed 1 base, and the junction held 11 bases outside the gene matches. Germline V CDR1 and CDR2: MGHRA, YSYEKL. CDR3 length equals 19 residues. DNA for the CDR3: TGCGCCAGCAGCCTCCCTGGGGACAGGGTACTTTCTGGGGCCAACGTCCTGACTTTC. This sequence encodes CASSLPGDRVLSGANVLTF.

In this sample, this clone turned up once. This chain joins TRBV7-3 and TRBJ1-4, with D uncertain. This CDR3 is built from 18 residues. Trimming left V 6 bases short and J 5 bases short, with 25 bases between. The germline V gene encodes CDR1 SGHTA and CDR2 FQGTGA. CDR3 sequence reads: CASSDPQCLPVDNEKLFF. The CDR3 bases are TGTGCCAGCAGTGATCCACAGTGTCTCCCAGTCGACAATGAAAAACTGTTTTTT. Full variable domain (missing parts from reference TRBV7-3 and TRBJ1-4): GAGVSQTPSNKVTEKGKYVELRCDPISGHTALYWYRQSLGQGPEFLIYFQGTGAADDSGLPNDRFFAVRPEGSVSTLKIQRTERGDSAVYLCASSDPQCLPVDNEKLFFGSGTQLSVL.

The CDR3 protein is CASSFDRGRGYQETQYF. The CDR3 bases are TGTGCCAGCAGCTTCGACAGGGGAAGGGGGTACCAAGAGACCCAGTACTTC. The V call is TRBV11-1, the J call TRBJ2-5; 8 bases are a match to TRBD1. This CDR3 spans 17 amino acids. Germline-derived CDR1 and CDR2 are SGHAT and FQDESV (reference sequence). With V trimmed by 3 bases and J by 0 bases, 9 bases remained unmatched.

This chain connects TRBV19 to TRBJ2-5; D tentatively fits TRBD1 or TRBD2 (6 bases each). The germline gives CDR1 LNHDA, CDR2 SQIVND (reference sequence). The V end was cut by 1 base, the J end by 7 bases, with 16 bases between. This CDR3 region has 15 residues. The CDR3 DNA reads as TGTGCCAGTAGTATAGCGGGGGCCCCGGCCGGGACCCAGTACTTC. It specifies CASSIAGAPAGTQYF.

The rearrangement joins TRBV6-5 to TRBJ2-7; 7 nucleotides align to TRBD1. Germline assignment: CDR1 MNHEY and CDR2 SVGAGI. CDR3 length: 14 amino acids. The V gene end was trimmed by 4 bases and the J gene end by 1 base; junction bases not matched to a gene: 4. The CDR3 loop reads CASSFHRGSYEQYF. CDR3 nucleotide sequence: TGTGCCAGCAGTTTCCACAGGGGATCCTACGAGCAGTACTTC.

J is TRBJ2-7 and V is TRBV4-2, with 10 bases lining up with TRBD1. Germline loops: CDR1 LGHNA, CDR2 YNFKEQ. The CDR3 has 14 amino acids. The junction had 1 base not matched to a gene; V was cut back by 4 bases and J by 1 base. The CDR3 nucleotides are TGTGCCAGCAGCCTGGGACAGGGGTCCTACGAGCAGTACTTC. It codes for CASSLGQGSYEQYF.